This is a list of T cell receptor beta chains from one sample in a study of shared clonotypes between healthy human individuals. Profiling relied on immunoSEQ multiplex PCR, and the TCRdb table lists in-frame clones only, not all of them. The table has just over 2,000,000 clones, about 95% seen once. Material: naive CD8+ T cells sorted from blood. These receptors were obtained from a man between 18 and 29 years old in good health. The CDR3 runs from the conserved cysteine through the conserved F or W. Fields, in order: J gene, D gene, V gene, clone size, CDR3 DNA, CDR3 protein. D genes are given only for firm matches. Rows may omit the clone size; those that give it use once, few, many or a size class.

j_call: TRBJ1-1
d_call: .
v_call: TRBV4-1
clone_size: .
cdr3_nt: TGCGCCAGCATGGCAGGGTTGGGGACTGAAGCTTTCTTT
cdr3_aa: CASMAGLGTEAFF

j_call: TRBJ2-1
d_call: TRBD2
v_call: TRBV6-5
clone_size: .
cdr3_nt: TGTGCCAGCAGTTACTCGACTAGCGGGAGCTACAATGAGCAGTTCTTC
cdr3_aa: CASSYSTSGSYNEQFF

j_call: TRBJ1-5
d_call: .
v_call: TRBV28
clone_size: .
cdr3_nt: TGTGCCAGCAGTTATAGCAATCAGCCCCAGCATTTT
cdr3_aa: CASSYSNQPQHF

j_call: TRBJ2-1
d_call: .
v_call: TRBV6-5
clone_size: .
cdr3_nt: TGTGCCAGCACGGGGAGAGACAATGAGCAGTTCTTC
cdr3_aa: CASTGRDNEQFF

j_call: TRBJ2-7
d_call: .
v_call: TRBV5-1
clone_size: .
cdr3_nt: TGCGCCAGCAGCCAGGACTCTTACAGTACGTTCTACGAGCAGTACTTC
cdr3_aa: CASSQDSYSTFYEQYF

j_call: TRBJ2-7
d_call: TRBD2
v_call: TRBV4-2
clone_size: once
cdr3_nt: TGTGCCAGCAGCCAGGAACTAGCGGGGGCGACCTACGAGCAGTACTTC
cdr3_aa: CASSQELAGATYEQYF

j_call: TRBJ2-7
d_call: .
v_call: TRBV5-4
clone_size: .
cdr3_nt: TGTGCCAGCAGCCAACTGACAGCGTACGAGCAGTACTTC
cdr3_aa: CASSQLTAYEQYF

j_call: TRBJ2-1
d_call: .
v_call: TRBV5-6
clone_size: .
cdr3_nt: TGTGCCAGCAGCTTGGATGGTCCGGGGGGCCGGTTCTTC
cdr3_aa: CASSLDGPGGRFF

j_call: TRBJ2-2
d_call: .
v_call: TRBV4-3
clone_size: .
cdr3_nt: TGCGCCAGCAGCCGGGAGGTGACGGCGACCGGGGAGCTGTTTTTT
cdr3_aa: CASSREVTATGELFF

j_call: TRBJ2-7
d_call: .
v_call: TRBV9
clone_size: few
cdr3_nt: TGTGCCAGCAGCGTAGGACAGACCTACGAGCAGTACTTC
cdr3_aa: CASSVGQTYEQYF

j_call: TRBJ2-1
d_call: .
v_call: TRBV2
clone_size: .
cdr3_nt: TGTGCCAGCCCCGGACTAAGTACCTACAATGAGCAGTTCTTC
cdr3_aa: CASPGLSTYNEQFF

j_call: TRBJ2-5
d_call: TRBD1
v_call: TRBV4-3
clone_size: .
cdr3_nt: TGCGCCAGCAGCCTAGACCGGGACAGGGGATCTGAGACCCAGTACTTC
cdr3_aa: CASSLDRDRGSETQYF

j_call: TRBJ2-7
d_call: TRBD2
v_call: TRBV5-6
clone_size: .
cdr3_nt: TGTGCCAGCAGCTTGCTAGCGGGCGCACCCTACGAGCAGTACTTC
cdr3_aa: CASSLLAGAPYEQYF

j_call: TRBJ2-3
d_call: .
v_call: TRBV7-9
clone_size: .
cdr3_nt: TGTGCCAGCAGCCCGAGAGGGCGGGGCGGCACAGATACGCAGTATTTT
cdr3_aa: CASSPRGRGGTDTQYF

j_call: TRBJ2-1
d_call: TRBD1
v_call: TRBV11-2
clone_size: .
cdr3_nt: TGTGCCAGCAGCGCGTGGGACAGTTACAATGAGCAGTTCTTC
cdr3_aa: CASSAWDSYNEQFF

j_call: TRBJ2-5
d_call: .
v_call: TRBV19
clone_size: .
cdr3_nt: TGTGCCAGTAGTATAGGGACGGCGACGCAAGAGACCCAGTACTTC
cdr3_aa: CASSIGTATQETQYF

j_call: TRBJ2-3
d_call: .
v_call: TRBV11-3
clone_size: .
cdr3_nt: TGTGCCAGCAAAGCGGAGGGGGCTACAGATACGCAGTATTTT
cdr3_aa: CASKAEGATDTQYF

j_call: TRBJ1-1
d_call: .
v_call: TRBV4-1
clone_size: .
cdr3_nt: TGCGCCAGCAGCCCACCTTCGGAGGGCGAGAACACTGAAGCTTTCTTT
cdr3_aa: CASSPPSEGENTEAFF

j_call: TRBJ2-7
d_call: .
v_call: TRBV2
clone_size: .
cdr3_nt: TGTGCCAGCAGGGAGACGGAGCAGTACTTC
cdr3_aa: CASRETEQYF

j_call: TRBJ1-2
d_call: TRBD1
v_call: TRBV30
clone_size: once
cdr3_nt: TGTGCCTGGACCCCGACAGGGATTAACTATGGCTACACCTTC
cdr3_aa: CAWTPTGINYGYTF

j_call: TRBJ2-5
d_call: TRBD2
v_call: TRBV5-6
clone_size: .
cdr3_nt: TGTGCCAGCAGTCCCTATGGGGAGGGTGGGCAAGAGACCCAGTACTTC
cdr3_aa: CASSPYGEGGQETQYF

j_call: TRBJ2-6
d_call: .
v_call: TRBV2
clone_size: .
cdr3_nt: TGTGCCAGCACGTGGGGGGTCTCTGGGGCCAACGTCCTGACTTTC
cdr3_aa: CASTWGVSGANVLTF

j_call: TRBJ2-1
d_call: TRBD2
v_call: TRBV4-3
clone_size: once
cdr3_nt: TGCGCCAGCAGCCAAGATCAGACTAGCGGGAATGAGCAGTTCTTC
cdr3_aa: CASSQDQTSGNEQFF

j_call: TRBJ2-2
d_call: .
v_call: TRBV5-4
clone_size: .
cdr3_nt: TGTGCCAGCAGCCTGACGGGTGGGACCGGGGAGCTGTTTTTT
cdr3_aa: CASSLTGGTGELFF

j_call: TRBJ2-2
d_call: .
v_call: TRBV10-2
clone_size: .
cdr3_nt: TGCGCCAGCAGTGATATAGGCCACGGGGCGCGTCTCCCCGGGGAGCTGTTTTTT
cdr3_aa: CASSDIGHGARLPGELFF

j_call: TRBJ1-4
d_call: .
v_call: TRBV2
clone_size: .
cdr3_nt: TGTGCCAGCATCCCCCAGGGACTTTTTAGACTGTTTTTT
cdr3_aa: CASIPQGLFRLFF

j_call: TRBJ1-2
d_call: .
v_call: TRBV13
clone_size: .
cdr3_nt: TGTGCCAGCAGCTCCGACTTACCCTTCCCCCTGGACTATGGCTACACCTTC
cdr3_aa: CASSSDLPFPLDYGYTF

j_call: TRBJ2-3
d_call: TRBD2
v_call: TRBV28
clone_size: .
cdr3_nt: TGTGCCAGCAGTCTCCCCCGGACTAGCGGGGGGGTAGATACGCAGTATTTT
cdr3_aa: CASSLPRTSGGVDTQYF

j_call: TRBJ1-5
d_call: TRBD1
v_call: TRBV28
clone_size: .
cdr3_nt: TGTGCCAGCAGTTTAAGGTCCGGGACAGGGTGGAGTTATAGCAATCAGCCCCAGCATTTT
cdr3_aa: CASSLRSGTGWSYSNQPQHF

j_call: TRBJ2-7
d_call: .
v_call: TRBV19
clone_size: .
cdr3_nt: TGTGCCAGTAGTATAGTTTTCTCGTCCTACGAGCAGTACTTC
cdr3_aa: CASSIVFSSYEQYF

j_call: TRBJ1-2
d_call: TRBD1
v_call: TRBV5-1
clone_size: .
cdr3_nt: TGCGCCAGCAGCTTGGAGGCAGGGGGCCCTTTCTATGGCTACACCTTC
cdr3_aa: CASSLEAGGPFYGYTF

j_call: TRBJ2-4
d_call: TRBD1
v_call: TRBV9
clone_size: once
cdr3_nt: TGTGCCAGCAGCCTCGGGACAGGGGAAAACATTCAGTACTTC
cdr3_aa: CASSLGTGENIQYF

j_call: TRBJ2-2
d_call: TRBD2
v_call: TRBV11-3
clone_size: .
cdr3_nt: TGTGCCAGCAGCTCATCCGTGTGGGCTAGCGGGGGGGTACACGGGGAGCTGTTTTTT
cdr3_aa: CASSSSVWASGGVHGELFF

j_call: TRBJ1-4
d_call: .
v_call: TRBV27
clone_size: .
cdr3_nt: TGTGCCAGCAGTCCGCTAGTTCATAATGAAAAACTGTTTTTT
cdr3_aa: CASSPLVHNEKLFF

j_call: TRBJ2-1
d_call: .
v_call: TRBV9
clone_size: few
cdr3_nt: TGTGCCAGCAGCGTGGCTAGCTACAATGAGCAGTTCTTC
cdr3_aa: CASSVASYNEQFF

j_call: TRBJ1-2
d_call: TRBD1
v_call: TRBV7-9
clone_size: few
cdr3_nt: TGTGCCAGCAGCCCCCCGGGACAGCAATATGGCTACACCTTC
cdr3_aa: CASSPPGQQYGYTF

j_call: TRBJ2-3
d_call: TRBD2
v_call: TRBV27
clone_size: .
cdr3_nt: TGTGCCAGCACACCGGGACTAGGCTCAGCAGATACGCAGTATTTT
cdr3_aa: CASTPGLGSADTQYF

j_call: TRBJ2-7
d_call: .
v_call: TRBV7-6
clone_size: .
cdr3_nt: TGTGCCAGCAGGCCCTCAGCGCGGCACGAGCAGTACTTC
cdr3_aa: CASRPSARHEQYF

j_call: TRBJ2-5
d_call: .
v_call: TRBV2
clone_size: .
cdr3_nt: TGTGCCAGCAGTGAAGCGTTGGGGGCTGAGACCCAGTACTTC
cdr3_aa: CASSEALGAETQYF

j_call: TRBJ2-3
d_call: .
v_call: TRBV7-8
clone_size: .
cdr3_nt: TGTGCCAGCAGCGCACAACCCCCACCACATAAGGGATCAACGCAGTATTTT
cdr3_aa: CASSAQPPPHKGSTQYF

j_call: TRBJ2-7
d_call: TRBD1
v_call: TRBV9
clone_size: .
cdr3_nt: TGTGCCAGCAGCGTCTGGACAGGGGTAGAAGAGCAGTACTTC
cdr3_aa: CASSVWTGVEEQYF

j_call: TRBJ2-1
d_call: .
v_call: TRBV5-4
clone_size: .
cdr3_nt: TGTGCCAGCAGCTTGGCCAATTCAGTTAATGAGCAGTTCTTC
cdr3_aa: CASSLANSVNEQFF

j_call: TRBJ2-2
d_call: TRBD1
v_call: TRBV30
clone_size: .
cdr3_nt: TGTGCGAAGGGGGCTGGCGGGGAGCTGTTTTTT
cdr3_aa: CAKGAGGELFF

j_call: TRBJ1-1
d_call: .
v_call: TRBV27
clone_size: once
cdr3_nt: TGTGCCAGCAGTTTTTCCGGATTGAACACTGAAGCTTTCTTT
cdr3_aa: CASSFSGLNTEAFF

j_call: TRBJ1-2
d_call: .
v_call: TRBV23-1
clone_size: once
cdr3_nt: TGCGCCAGCAGTCCCAACCGGGGGGGATGTGGCTACACCTTC
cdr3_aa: CASSPNRGGCGYTF

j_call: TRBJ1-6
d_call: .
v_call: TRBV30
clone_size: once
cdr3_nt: TGTGCCTGGAGAGTAATGACGGTTGGGTCACCCCTCCACTTT
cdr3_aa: CAWRVMTVGSPLHF

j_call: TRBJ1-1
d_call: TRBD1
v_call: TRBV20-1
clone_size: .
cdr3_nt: TGCGGGGGACAGATGAACACTGAAGCTTTCTTT
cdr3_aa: CGGQMNTEAFF

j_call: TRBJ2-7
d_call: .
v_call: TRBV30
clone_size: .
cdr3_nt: TGTGCCTGGACACAGGGCCACGAGCAGTACTTC
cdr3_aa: CAWTQGHEQYF

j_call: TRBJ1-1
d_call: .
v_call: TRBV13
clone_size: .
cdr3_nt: TGTGCCAGCAGCTTAGAACGGACAGATGAAGCTTTCTTT
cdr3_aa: CASSLERTDEAFF

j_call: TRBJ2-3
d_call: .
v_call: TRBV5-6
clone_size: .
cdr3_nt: TGTGCCAGCAGCTTGGAGGTACAGTACACAGATACGCAGTATTTT
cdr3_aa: CASSLEVQYTDTQYF

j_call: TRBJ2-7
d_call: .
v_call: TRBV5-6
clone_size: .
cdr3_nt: TGTGCCAGCAGCCACCCCGAAGACGAGCAGTACTTC
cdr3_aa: CASSHPEDEQYF

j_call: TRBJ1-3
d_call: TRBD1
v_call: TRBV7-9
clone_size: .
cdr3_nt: TGTGCCAGCAGCTTAAGCCCAGGGGGAGTCCCTGGAAACACCATATATTTT
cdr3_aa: CASSLSPGGVPGNTIYF

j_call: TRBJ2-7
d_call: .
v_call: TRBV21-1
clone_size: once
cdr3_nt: TGTGCCAGCAGCAGAACACCCGGGACAGAGGACTACGAGCAGTACTTC
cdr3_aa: CASSRTPGTEDYEQYF

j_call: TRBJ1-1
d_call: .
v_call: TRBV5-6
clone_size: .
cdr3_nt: TGTGCCAGCAGCTGGTCCTCGGGTGTGAACACTGAAGCTTTCTTT
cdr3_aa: CASSWSSGVNTEAFF

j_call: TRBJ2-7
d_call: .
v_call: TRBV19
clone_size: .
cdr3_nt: TGTGCCAGTAGTATTGAACGTAACTCCTACGAGCAGTACTTC
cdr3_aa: CASSIERNSYEQYF

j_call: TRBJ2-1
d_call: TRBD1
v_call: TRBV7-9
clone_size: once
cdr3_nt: TGTGCCAGCAGCGTTATTACAGGGGCAATAAAAAATGAGCAGTTCTTC
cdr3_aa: CASSVITGAIKNEQFF

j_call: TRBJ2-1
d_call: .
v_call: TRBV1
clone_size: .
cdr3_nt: TGCACCAGCAGCCAACCCGGGAGGATCTCCTACAATGAGCAGTTCTTC
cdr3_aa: CTSSQPGRISYNEQFF